This entry is about one T cell receptor beta chain. The assay was immunoSEQ multiplex PCR, and TCRdb's table has in-frame clones only and misses some. This table holds around 52,000 clones, 82% found once. The record originates from a study of blood T cell repertoires in COVID-19. Study at large: Samples representing acute and convalescent COVID-19 were sourced from the United States, Italy and Spain.

There are 18 residues in the CDR3. This sequence originates from an older woman with acute or convalescent COVID-19. The J gene is TRBJ2-1, the V gene TRBV12-1; TRBD2 was called by the table and not checked on the DNA. TRBV12-1 is a documented pseudogene. Sequencing was performed on peripheral blood. This CDR3 is CASSFLAGGGVSYNEQFF. CDR3 sequence (DNA): TGTGCCAGCAGCTTTTTAGCCGGCGGGGGGGTATCCTACAATGAGCAGTTCTTC.